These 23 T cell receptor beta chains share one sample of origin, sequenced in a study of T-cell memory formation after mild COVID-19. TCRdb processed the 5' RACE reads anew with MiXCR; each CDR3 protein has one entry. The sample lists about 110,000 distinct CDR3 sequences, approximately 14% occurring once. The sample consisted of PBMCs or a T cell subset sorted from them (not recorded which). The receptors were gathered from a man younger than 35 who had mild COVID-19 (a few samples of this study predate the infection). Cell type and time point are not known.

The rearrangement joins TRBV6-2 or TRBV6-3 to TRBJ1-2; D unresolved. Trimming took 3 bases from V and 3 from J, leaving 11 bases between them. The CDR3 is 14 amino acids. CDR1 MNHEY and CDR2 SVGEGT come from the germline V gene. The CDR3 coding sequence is TGTGCCAGCAGTTATGGGAACAACGACTATGGCTACACCTTC. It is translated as CASSYGNNDYGYTF.

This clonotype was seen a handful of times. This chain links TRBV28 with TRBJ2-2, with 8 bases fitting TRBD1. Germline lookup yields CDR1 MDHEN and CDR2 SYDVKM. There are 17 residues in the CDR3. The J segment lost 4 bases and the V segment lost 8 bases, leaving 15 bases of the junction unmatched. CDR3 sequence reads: CASATQRQGASTGELFF. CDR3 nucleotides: TGTGCCAGCGCGACCCAGCGCCAGGGGGCAAGCACCGGGGAGCTGTTTTTT.

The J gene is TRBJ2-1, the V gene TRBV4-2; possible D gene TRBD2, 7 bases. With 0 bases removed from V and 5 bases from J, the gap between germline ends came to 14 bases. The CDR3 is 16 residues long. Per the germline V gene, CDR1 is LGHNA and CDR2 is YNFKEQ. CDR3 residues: CASSQEPGGAHNEQFF. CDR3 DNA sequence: TGTGCCAGCAGCCAAGAGCCGGGGGGCGCCCACAATGAGCAGTTCTTC.

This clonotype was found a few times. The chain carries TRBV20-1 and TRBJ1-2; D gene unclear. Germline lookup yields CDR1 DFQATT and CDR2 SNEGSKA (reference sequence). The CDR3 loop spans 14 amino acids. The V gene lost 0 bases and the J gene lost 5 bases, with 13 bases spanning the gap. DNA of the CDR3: TGCAGTGCTAGAGATCGGGCAGGTTATTATGGCTACACCTTC. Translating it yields CSARDRAGYYGYTF.

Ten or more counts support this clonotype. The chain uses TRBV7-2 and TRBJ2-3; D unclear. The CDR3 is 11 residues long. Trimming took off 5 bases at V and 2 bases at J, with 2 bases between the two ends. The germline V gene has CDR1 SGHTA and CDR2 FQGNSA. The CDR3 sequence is CASSTTDTQYF. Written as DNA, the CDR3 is TGTGCCAGCAGCACCACAGATACGCAGTATTTT.

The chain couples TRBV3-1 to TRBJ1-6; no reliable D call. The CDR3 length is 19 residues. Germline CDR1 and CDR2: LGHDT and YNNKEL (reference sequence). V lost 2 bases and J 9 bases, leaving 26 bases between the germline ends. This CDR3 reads CASSQWGSQWVRSSSPLHF. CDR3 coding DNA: TGTGCCAGCAGCCAATGGGGATCCCAGTGGGTCAGGTCTTCTTCACCCCTCCACTTT.

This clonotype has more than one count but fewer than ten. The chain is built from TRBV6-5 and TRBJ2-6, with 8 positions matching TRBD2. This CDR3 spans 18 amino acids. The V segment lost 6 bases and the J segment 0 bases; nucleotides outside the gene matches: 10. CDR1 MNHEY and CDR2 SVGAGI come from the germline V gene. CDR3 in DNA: TGTGCCAGCAGCCAGATCAGCGGGGGCTCCTCTGGGGCCAACGTCCTGACTTTC. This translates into CASSQISGGSSGANVLTF.

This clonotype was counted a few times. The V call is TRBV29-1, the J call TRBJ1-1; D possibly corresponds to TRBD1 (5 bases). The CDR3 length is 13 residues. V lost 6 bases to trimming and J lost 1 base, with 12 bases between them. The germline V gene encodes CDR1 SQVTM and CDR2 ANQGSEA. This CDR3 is CSVGRGENTEAFF. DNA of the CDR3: TGCAGCGTGGGGAGGGGCGAGAACACTGAAGCTTTCTTT.

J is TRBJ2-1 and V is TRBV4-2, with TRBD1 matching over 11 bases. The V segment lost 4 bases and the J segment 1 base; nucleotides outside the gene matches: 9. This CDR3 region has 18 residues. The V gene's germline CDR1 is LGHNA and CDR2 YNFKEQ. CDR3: CASSLDRGTGGSYNEQFF. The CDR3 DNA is TGTGCCAGCAGCCTTGATCGGGGGACAGGGGGTTCCTACAATGAGCAGTTCTTC.

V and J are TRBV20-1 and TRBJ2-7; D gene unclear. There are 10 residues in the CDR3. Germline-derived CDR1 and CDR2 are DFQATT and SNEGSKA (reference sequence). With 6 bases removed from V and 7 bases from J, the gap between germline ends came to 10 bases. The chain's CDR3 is CSASVGEQYV. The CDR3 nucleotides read TGCAGTGCCTCAGTGGGAGAGCAGTACGTC.

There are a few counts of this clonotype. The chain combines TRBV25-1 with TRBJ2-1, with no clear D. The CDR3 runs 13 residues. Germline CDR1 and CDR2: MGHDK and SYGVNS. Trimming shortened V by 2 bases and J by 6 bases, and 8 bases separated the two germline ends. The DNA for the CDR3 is TGTGCCAGCAGTGAACCACGTCTCAATGAGCAGTTCTTC. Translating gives CASSEPRLNEQFF.

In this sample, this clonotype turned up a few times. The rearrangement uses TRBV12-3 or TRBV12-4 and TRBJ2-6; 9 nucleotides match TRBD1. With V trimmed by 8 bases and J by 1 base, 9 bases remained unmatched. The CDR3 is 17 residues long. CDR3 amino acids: CASGAQGASSGANVLTF. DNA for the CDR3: TGTGCCAGCGGGGCACAGGGGGCTTCATCTGGGGCCAACGTCCTGACTTTC.

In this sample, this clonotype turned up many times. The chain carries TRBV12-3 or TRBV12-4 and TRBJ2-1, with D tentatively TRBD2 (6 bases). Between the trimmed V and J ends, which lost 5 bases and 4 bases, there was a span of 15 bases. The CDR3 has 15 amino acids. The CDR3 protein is CASSKTGLRYNEQFF. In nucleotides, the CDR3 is TGTGCCAGCAGTAAAACGGGACTCCGATACAATGAGCAGTTCTTC.

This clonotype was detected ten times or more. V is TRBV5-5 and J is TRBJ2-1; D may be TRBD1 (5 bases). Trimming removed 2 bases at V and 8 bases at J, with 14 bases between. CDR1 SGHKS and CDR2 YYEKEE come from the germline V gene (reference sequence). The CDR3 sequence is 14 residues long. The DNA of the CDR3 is TGTGCCAGCAGCTTTTTTGGGGCCTCGGATGAGCAGTTCTTC. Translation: CASSFFGASDEQFF.

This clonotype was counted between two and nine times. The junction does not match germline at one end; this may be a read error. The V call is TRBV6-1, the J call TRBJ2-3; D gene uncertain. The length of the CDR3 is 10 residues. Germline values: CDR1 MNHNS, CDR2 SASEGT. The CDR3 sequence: CASSEPTRSF. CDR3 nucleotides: TGTGCCAGCAGTGAACCTACAAGAAGCTTT.

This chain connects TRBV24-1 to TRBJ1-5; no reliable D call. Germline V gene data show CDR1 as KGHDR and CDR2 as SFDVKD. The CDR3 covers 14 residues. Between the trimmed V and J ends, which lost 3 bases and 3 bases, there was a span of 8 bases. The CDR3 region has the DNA TGTGCCACCAGTGATGCCGGGCTCAATCAGCCCCAGCATTTT. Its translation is CATSDAGLNQPQHF.

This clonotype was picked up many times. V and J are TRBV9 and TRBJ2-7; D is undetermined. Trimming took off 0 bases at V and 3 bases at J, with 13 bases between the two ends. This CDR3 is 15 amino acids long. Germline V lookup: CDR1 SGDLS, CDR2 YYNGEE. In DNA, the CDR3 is TGTGCCAGCAGCGTAGCCAGCTCCAGACTCTACGAGCAGTACTTC. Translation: CASSVASSRLYEQYF.

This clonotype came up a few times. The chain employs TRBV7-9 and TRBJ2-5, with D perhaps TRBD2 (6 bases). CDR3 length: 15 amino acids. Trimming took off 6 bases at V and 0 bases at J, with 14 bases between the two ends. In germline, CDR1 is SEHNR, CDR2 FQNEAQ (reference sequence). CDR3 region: CASSSTRGYQETQYF. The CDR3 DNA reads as TGTGCCAGCAGTTCGACCCGGGGGTACCAAGAGACCCAGTACTTC.

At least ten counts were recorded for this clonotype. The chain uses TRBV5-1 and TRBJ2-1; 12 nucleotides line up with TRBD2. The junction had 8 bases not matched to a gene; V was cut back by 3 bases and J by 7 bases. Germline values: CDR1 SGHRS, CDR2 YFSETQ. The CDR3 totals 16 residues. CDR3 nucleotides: TGCGCCAGCAGCTACGGACTAGCGGGGCCACTAAATGAGCAGTTCTTC. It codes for CASSYGLAGPLNEQFF.

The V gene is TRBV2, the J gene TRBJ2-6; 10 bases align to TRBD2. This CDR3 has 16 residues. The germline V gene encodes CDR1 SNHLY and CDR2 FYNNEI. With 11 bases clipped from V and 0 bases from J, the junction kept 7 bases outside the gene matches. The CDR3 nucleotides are TGTGCCCGGCGGACTAGCGGCTCCTCTGGGGCCAACGTCCTGACTTTC. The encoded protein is CARRTSGSSGANVLTF.

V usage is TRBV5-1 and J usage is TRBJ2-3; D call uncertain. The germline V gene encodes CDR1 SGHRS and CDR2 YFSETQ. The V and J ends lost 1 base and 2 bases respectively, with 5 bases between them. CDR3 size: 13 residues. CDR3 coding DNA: TGCGCCAGCAGCTTGTTTGTCACAGATACGCAGTATTTT. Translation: CASSLFVTDTQYF.

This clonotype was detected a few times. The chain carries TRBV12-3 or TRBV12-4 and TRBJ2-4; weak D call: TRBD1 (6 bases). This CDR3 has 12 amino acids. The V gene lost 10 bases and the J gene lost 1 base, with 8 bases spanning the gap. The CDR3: CATTGAKNIQYF. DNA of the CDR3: TGTGCCACCACAGGGGCCAAAAACATTCAGTACTTC.

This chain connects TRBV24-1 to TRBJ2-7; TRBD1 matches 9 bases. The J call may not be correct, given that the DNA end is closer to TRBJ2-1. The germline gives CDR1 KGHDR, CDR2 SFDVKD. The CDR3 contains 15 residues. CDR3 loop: CATSDPGQGENEQFF. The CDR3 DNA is TGTGCCACCAGTGATCCGGGACAGGGTGAGAATGAGCAGTTCTTC.